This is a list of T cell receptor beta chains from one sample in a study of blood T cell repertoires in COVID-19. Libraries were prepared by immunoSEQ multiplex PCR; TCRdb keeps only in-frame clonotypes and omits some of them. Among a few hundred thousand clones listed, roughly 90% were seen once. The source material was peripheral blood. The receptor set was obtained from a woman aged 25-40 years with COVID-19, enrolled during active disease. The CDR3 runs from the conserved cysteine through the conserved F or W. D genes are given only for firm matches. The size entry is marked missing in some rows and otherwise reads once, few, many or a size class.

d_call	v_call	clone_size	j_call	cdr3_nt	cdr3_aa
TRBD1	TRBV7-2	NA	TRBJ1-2	TGTGCCAGCAGCTTAGGGTTAGGGCAGGGGGAGGGCTACACCTTC	CASSLGLGQGEGYTF
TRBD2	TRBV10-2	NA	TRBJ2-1	TGCGCCAGCTGGGGACTAGCGAAGGGGCTTGGCTACAATGAGCAGTTCTTC	CASWGLAKGLGYNEQFF
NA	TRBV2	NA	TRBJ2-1	TGTGCCAGCAGTGGCCGGGACAAGAGCTCCTACAATGAGCAGTTCTTC	CASSGRDKSSYNEQFF
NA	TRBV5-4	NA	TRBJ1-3	TGTGCCAGCAGCCCAGGCGGGTCTGGAAACACCATATATTTT	CASSPGGSGNTIYF
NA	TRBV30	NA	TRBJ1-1	TGTGCCTGGAGTGTACCCCTCGGACTTTACACTGAAGCTTTCTTT	CAWSVPLGLYTEAFF
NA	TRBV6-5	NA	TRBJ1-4	TGTGCCAGCAGGCCGAGACAGTACGATCCCGGTAAACTGTTTTTT	CASRPRQYDPGKLFF
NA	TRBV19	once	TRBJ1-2	TGTGCCAGTAGTTTGCAGGGTCAGTATGGCTACACCTTC	CASSLQGQYGYTF
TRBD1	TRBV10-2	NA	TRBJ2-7	TGCGCCAGCAGGGTCCTCAGGACAGGCCCCTACGAGCAGTACTTC	CASRVLRTGPYEQYF
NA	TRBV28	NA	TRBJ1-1	TGTGCCAGCAGTACCATTCAGGGGTGGGTGAACACTGAAGCTTTCTTT	CASSTIQGWVNTEAFF
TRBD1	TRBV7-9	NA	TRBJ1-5	TGTGCCAGCAGCTCAGGCCGACCCGGACAGGGCAATCAGCCCCAGCATTTT	CASSSGRPGQGNQPQHF
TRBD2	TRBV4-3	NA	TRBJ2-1	TGCGCCAGCAGCACAACTCGGGGGGGGACCTACAATGAGCAGTTCTTC	CASSTTRGGTYNEQFF
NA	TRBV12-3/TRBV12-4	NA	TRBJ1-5	TGTGCCAGCAGACTCTCTAGCAATCAGCCCCAGCATTTT	CASRLSSNQPQHF
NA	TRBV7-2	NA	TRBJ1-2	TGTGCCAGCAGCGTTCCAGAAAAATATGGCTACACCTTC	CASSVPEKYGYTF
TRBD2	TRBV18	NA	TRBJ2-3	TGTGCCAGCTCACCACAGGTAGCGGGGAACACAGATACGCAGTATTTT	CASSPQVAGNTDTQYF
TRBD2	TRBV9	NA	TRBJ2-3	TGTGCCAGCAGCGGGTCTAGCGGGAGTAGAGATACGCAGTATTTT	CASSGSSGSRDTQYF
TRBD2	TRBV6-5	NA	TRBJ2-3	TGTGCCAGCAGTTACTTGGCTAGCGGGGGGACAGATACGCAGTATTTT	CASSYLASGGTDTQYF
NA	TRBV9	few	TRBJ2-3	TGTGCCAGCAGCGCGGTTTTGAGCACAGATACGCAGTATTTT	CASSAVLSTDTQYF
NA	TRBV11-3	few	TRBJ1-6	TGTGCCAGCAGCTTGGCAGGGACCTATAATTCACCCCTCCACTTT	CASSLAGTYNSPLHF
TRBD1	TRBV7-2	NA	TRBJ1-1	TGTGCCAGCAGCTTTCGGACAGGCGGAGGGACTGAAGCTTTCTTT	CASSFRTGGGTEAFF
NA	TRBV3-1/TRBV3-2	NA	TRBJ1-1	TGTGCCAGCAGCCAACAGGGCTCTACCACTGAAGCTTTCTTT	CASSQQGSTTEAFF
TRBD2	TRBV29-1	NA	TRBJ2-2	TGCAGCGTTCAGGGACTAGCGGGATGGGACACCGGGGAGCTGTTTTTT	CSVQGLAGWDTGELFF
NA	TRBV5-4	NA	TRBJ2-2	TGTGCCAGCAGCGGCGGGACCCGTGGGGAGCTGTTTTTT	CASSGGTRGELFF
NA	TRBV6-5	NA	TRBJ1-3	TGTGCCAGCAGTTACTCTCCACGGAGCTCTGGAAACACCATATATTTT	CASSYSPRSSGNTIYF
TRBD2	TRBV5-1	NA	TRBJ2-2	TGCGCCAGCAGCTTGTTCGCGGGGGCCGGGGAGCTGTTTTTT	CASSLFAGAGELFF
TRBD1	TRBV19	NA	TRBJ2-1	TGTGCCAGTAGTTGGGACAGGGGGGTTTCCTACAATGAGCAGTTCTTC	CASSWDRGVSYNEQFF
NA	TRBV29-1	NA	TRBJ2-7	TGCAGCGTTGAAGGTCAGGCCGAGCAGTACTTC	CSVEGQAEQYF
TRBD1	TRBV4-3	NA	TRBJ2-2	TGCGCCAGCAGCTCGGACAGGGGCACCGGGGAGCTGTTTTTT	CASSSDRGTGELFF
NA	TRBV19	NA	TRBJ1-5	TGTGCCAGTAGTATGGGTTTTGGAGGGAGGAGCAATCAGCCCCAGCATTTT	CASSMGFGGRSNQPQHF
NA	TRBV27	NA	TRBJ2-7	TGTGCCAGCAGTTCCATGGGTGACAGCCCATACTCTTACGAGCAGTACTTC	CASSSMGDSPYSYEQYF
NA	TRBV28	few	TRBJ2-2	TGTGCCAGCATGGCGGAAACCGGGGAGCTGTTTTTT	CASMAETGELFF
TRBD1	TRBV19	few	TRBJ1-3	TGTGCCAGTACCCATGGGGACAGGGGATACACCATATATTTT	CASTHGDRGYTIYF
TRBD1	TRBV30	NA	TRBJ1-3	TGTGCCAACGCTCCGGGACAGGGGAGAAACTTTGGAAACACCATATATTTT	CANAPGQGRNFGNTIYF
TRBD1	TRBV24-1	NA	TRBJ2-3	TGTGCCACCAGTGATTCGACAAGGACAGGTTCAGATACGCAGTATTTT	CATSDSTRTGSDTQYF
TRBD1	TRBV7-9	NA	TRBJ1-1	TGTGCCAGCAGCTCACAGGGGGCGCGGAACACTGAAGCTTTCTTT	CASSSQGARNTEAFF
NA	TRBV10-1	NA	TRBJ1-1	TGCGCCAGCAGTATGAATACAGGGCGAGCTTTCTTT	CASSMNTGRAFF
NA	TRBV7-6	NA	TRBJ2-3	TGTGCCAGCAGCCCGAAGGGGGGGGCAGATAGCACAGATACGCAGTATTTT	CASSPKGGADSTDTQYF
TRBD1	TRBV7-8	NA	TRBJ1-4	TGTGCCAGCTCTCTACGGGACAGTCATGAAAAACTGTTTTTT	CASSLRDSHEKLFF
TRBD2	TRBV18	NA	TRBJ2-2	TGTGCCAGCTCACCGCCGGGACTAGCGGGAACCGGGGAGCTGTTTTTT	CASSPPGLAGTGELFF
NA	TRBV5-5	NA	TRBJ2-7	TGTGCCAGCAGCCAACGGACTGGATCCTACGAGCAGTACTTC	CASSQRTGSYEQYF